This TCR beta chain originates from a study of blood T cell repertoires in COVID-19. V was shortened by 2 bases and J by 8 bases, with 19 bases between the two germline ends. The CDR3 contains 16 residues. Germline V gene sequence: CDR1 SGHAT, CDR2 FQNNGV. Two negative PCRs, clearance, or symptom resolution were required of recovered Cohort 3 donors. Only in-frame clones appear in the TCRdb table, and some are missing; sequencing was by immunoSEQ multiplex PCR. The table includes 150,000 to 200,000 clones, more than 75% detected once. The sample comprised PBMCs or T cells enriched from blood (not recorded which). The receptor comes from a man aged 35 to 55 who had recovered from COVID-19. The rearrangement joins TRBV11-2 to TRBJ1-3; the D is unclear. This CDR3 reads CASSLTGMRAGDTIYF. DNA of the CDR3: TGTGCCAGCAGCTTAACCGGAATGAGGGCCGGAGACACCATATATTTT.